This T cell receptor beta chain was profiled in a study of shared clonotypes between healthy human individuals. Study details: A couple of female and a few male donors aged 18 to 49 were enrolled.

Germline CDR1 SEHNR, CDR2 FQNEAQ (reference sequence). The CDR3 spans 16 residues. Trimming removed 5 bases from V and 4 bases from J, with 20 bases in between. Terminally differentiated effector memory CD45RA+ cells were excluded from the naive CD8 cells, which were CD45RO-negative and positively selected for CCR7. Study-wide findings and caveats: Despite large depth, rarefaction showed incomplete sorted-subset sequencing. Naive subsets, compared against memory subsets, generally had larger estimated richness values.

Several immunoSEQ plates received, in even portions, the genomic DNA of each subset. The repertoire was sequenced with immunoSEQ multiplex PCR; TCRdb's copy has only in-frame clones and lacks some. Counted here are millions of clones, 85% to 95% occurring once; the ten biggest clones make up around 1.7%. With respect to this clone: Its antigen is unidentified.

The clonotype was recovered from a man between 18 and 35 years old in good health. Some clones in this sample may be carry-over from other donors' samples. Specimen: naive CD8+ T cells from PBMCs. This sequence joins TRBV7-9 and TRBJ1-2, with a tentative D call TRBD1 (5 bases). This CDR3 reads CASSPPRVASGYGYTF. CDR3 bases: TGTGCCAGCAGCCCACCCAGGGTGGCTTCTGGCTATGGCTACACCTTC.